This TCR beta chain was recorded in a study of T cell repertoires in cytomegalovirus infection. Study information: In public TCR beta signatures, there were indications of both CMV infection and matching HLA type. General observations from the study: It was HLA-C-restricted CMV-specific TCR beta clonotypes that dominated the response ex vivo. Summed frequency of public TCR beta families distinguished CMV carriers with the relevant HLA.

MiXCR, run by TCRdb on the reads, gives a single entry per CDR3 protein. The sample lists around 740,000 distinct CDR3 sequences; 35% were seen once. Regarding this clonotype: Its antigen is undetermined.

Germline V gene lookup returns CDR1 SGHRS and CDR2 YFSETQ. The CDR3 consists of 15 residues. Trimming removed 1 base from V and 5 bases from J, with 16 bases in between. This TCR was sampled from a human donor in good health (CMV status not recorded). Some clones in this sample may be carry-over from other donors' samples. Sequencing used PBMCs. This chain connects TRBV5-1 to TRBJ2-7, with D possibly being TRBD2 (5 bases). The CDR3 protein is CASSLRGLRADEQYF. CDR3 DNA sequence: TGCGCCAGCAGCTTGCGAGGGCTACGAGCCGACGAGCAGTACTTC.